This T cell receptor beta chain was retrieved from a study of T cells after yellow fever vaccination. The study, taken as a whole, reports: It was a weaker secondary response, yet one that peaked faster, at day 5 versus 15. From the bulk population, abundant clonotypes could contaminate and appear within FACS-sorted repertoires. A small share of clonotypes appeared in both CD4 and CD8 compartments.

This clonotype was seen more than once but under ten times. The antigen remains unidentified. Trimming pared 5 bases from V and 6 bases from J, leaving 11 bases between. Per germline, CDR1 SGHTA and CDR2 FQGNSA. This CDR3 has 14 residues. A 5'RACE template-switching step, the method used to make TCR cDNA, added a universal primer site and UMIs. TCRdb reprocessed the 5' RACE reads with MiXCR, giving one entry per CDR3 protein. The data hold about 170,000 distinct CDR3 sequences, with 11% observed a single time. The sample was CD8+ T cells sorted from PBMCs, taken 15 days after the yellow fever booster vaccination. The J gene is TRBJ1-6, the V gene TRBV7-2, with D uncertain. The clonotype was recovered from a man younger than 35 who received the YFV17D yellow fever vaccine. Here the CDR3 reads CASSRGWGNSPLHF. The CDR3 DNA reads TGTGCCAGCAGCCGGGGTTGGGGTAATTCACCCCTCCACTTT.